Listed below are T cell receptor beta chains from one sample, sequenced in a study of T-cell reconstitution after alpha-beta-depleted transplantation in children. One entry per CDR3 protein results from TCRdb running MiXCR on the PCR reads. The top ten hold 27% of the sample, which has 30,000 to 40,000 distinct CDR3 sequences, over 6.5% seen once. The sequenced sample was peripheral blood, obtained 60 days after TCRalphabeta/CD19-depleted stem cell transplant. The receptor set was obtained from a child under two years old who had a stem cell transplant for acute myeloid leukemia, so the T cells may come from the graft donor. Each CDR3 is given with its conserved first and last residue. The D gene is left open where the match is weak. Rows may omit the clone size; those that give it use once, few, many or a size class.

TRBD2	TRBV4-2	TRBJ2-2	many	TGTGCCAGCAGCCTAAAGCTAGCGGGGAGCACCGGGGAGCTGTTTTTT	CASSLKLAGSTGELFF
TRBD2	TRBV4-3	TRBJ2-3	.	TGCGTCAGCAGTCTTGGGACTAGCGGCACAGATACGCAGTACTTT	CVSSLGTSGTDTQYF
.	TRBV27	TRBJ1-2	many	TGTGCCAGCAGTTGGGTACCATGGAACTATGGCTACACCTTC	CASSWVPWNYGYTF
TRBD2	TRBV20-1	TRBJ2-1	many	TGCAGTGCTGGGACTAGCGGTTCCTACAATGAGCAGTTCTTC	CSAGTSGSYNEQFF
TRBD2	TRBV12-3/TRBV12-4	TRBJ2-1	many	TGTGCCAGCAGTGGAGCGGGAACTCACAATGAGCAGTTCTTC	CASSGAGTHNEQFF
.	TRBV4-2	TRBJ2-7	many	TGTGCCAGCAGCCAAGATGGTCCCTACGAGCAGTACTTC	CASSQDGPYEQYF
.	TRBV3-1	TRBJ2-5	many	TGTGCCAGCAGTCATGACAAAGTCCTGCAAGAGACCCAGTACTTC	CASSHDKVLQETQYF
.	TRBV12-3/TRBV12-4	TRBJ1-5	many	TGTGCCAGCAGTTTGGCAGGGGCTGGCAATCAGCCCCAGCATTTT	CASSLAGAGNQPQHF
TRBD1	TRBV15	TRBJ2-5	many	TGTGCCACCAGCGGCCGGGACAGGGTCCAAGAGACCCAGTACTTC	CATSGRDRVQETQYF
TRBD2	TRBV12-3/TRBV12-4	TRBJ2-1	many	TGTGCCAGCAGTTTAAGCGGGGGCACCTACAATGAGCAGTTCTTC	CASSLSGGTYNEQFF
.	TRBV6-2/TRBV6-3	TRBJ2-7	many	TGTGCCAGCATATCTGGCCCCTACGAGCAGTACTTC	CASISGPYEQYF
TRBD2	TRBV29-1	TRBJ2-1	many	TGCAGCACTCATACCGGGACAACCGGGACTAGGGAGTTCTTC	CSTHTGTTGTREFF
.	TRBV5-5	TRBJ1-5	many	TGTGCCAGCAGCACCGCTGGACTGGGGAGCAATCAGCCCCAGCATTTT	CASSTAGLGSNQPQHF
.	TRBV20-1	TRBJ1-2	many	TGCACCTCCGGGGGATCGTATGGCTACACCTTC	CTSGGSYGYTF
.	TRBV4-1	TRBJ2-3	many	TGCGCCAGCAGCCAACTCACTAGAATGGATACGCAGTATTTT	CASSQLTRMDTQYF
TRBD2	TRBV9	TRBJ2-1	.	TGTGCCAGCAGCGTAGTTCCAGGACCGACTAGCAGCTCCTACAATGAGCAGTTCTTC	CASSVVPGPTSSSYNEQFF
.	TRBV2	TRBJ2-7	many	TGTGCCAGCAAGGGAGGCAGGGGGCAGTACTTC	CASKGGRGQYF
.	TRBV7-9	TRBJ2-1	.	TGTGCCAGCAGCGTAGCCAACAATGAGCAGTTCTTC	CASSVANNEQFF
TRBD1	TRBV10-1	TRBJ2-1	.	TGCGCCAGCAGCGCCCCGGGACAGAACAATGAGCAGTTCTTC	CASSAPGQNNEQFF
.	TRBV25-1	TRBJ2-4	many	TGTGCCAGCACCCAAGGACCACATGCGTACTTC	CASTQGPHAYF
TRBD1	TRBV24-1	TRBJ2-5	many	TGTGCCACCAGTGATGCCCACAGGGGGCAAGAGACCCAGTACTTC	CATSDAHRGQETQYF
.	TRBV12-3/TRBV12-4	TRBJ2-7	many	TGTGCCAGCAGTTACCCAGGGGCCTACGAGCAGTACTTC	CASSYPGAYEQYF
.	TRBV13	TRBJ1-5	few	TGTGCCAGCAGCCATGGGGGGGGCAATCAGCCCCAGCATTTT	CASSHGGGNQPQHF
.	TRBV28	TRBJ1-1	many	TGTGCCAGCAGTTTCCCCACTGAAGCTTTCTTT	CASSFPTEAFF
.	TRBV20-1	TRBJ2-7	many	TGCAGTGCTAGACTTATGAGAGCCACCTACGAGCAGTACTTC	CSARLMRATYEQYF
.	TRBV5-1	TRBJ2-7	many	TGCGCCAGCAGCTTGGGGGCTAGGTACGCCGAGCAGTACTTC	CASSLGARYAEQYF
.	TRBV28	TRBJ2-2	many	TGTGCCAGCCTTGGGGTAGCGAATACCGGGGAGCTGTTTTTT	CASLGVANTGELFF
.	TRBV15	TRBJ2-7	many	TGTGCCACCAGCCTGTACGAGCAGTACTTC	CATSLYEQYF
.	TRBV12-3/TRBV12-4	TRBJ1-1	many	TGTGCCAGCAGCCTCCGGGGGACGCTTTTGACTGAAGCTTTCTTT	CASSLRGTLLTEAFF
.	TRBV4-3	TRBJ2-7	.	TGCGCCAGCAGCCAAGATAGGTCTCCTATCTACAGGGCGGACGAGCAGTACTTC	CASSQDRSPIYRADEQYF
.	TRBV5-1	TRBJ2-2	many	TGCGCCAGCAGCTTGAGGACAGTCTCTACCGGGGAGCTGTTTTTT	CASSLRTVSTGELFF
.	TRBV2	TRBJ2-4	.	TGTGCCAGCAGTGATTTGGAGGGCAAAAACATTCAGTACTTC	CASSDLEGKNIQYF
.	TRBV5-5	TRBJ1-2	many	TGTGCCAGCAGCACTGGGACGGCGTACCAACTCTCAAACTATGGCTACACCTTC	CASSTGTAYQLSNYGYTF
.	TRBV7-9	TRBJ2-5	many	TGTGCCAGCAGGTCGCCCCGAGGGGTCCAAGAGACCCAGTACTTC	CASRSPRGVQETQYF
TRBD1	TRBV2	TRBJ1-2	many	TGTGCCAGAATTTCGGACAGGGTTAGTAGAGGCTACACCTTC	CARISDRVSRGYTF
.	TRBV5-5	TRBJ2-3	many	TGTGCCAGCAGCTTAGGACTAACGAATACGCAGTATTTT	CASSLGLTNTQYF
.	TRBV29-1	TRBJ1-2	many	TGCAGCTCGTCAATGGTGTCTCCTATGGAGGTGTCCTTC	CSSSMVSPMEVSF
.	TRBV12-3/TRBV12-4	TRBJ2-2	.	TGTGCCAGCAGTTCATCCCGAATTGGACACTTTGGGGGCACCGGGGAGCTGTTTTTT	CASSSSRIGHFGGTGELFF
.	TRBV27	TRBJ2-1	many	TGTGCCAGCAGTCAACAGGGATGGAATGAGCAGTTCTTC	CASSQQGWNEQFF
.	TRBV7-9	TRBJ2-5	many	TGTGCCAGCAGCTTAGGAAGCGGGTTCTCGACCCAGTACTTC	CASSLGSGFSTQYF
TRBD2	TRBV9	TRBJ2-3	many	TGTGCCAGCAGGCGGCGGGAGGCAGATACGCAGTATTTT	CASRRREADTQYF
.	TRBV9	TRBJ2-5	many	TGTGCCAGCAGCGAGGGGGGACAGCAAGAGACCCAGTACTTC	CASSEGGQQETQYF
TRBD2	TRBV20-1	TRBJ2-3	many	TGCAGTTCCCGGGGGAGCGGGAGAGCAGATACGCAGTATTTT	CSSRGSGRADTQYF
.	TRBV24-1	TRBJ2-1	many	TGTGCCACCAGTGCGAGCCACAATGAGCAGTTCTTC	CATSASHNEQFF
.	TRBV6-2/TRBV6-3	TRBJ2-7	.	TGTGCCAGCAGTTACCCCGGCTGGGACTTC	CASSYPGWDF
.	TRBV15	TRBJ2-7	many	TGTGCCACCAGCAGACAGTCCTGGGGCTACGAGCAGTACTTC	CATSRQSWGYEQYF
.	TRBV10-3	TRBJ2-5	many	TGTGCCATCGGTATGGAGACCCAGTACTTC	CAIGMETQYF
.	TRBV19	TRBJ2-2	.	TGTGCCAGTAGTTTTGGACAGAGGGAGTTCACCGGGGAGCTGTTTTTT	CASSFGQREFTGELFF
.	TRBV27	TRBJ2-1	many	TGTGCCAGCAGTTTAGCCCCCACTAGCCCTGAGCAGTTCTTC	CASSLAPTSPEQFF
TRBD1	TRBV10-3	TRBJ1-1	many	TGTGCCATCAGCGACAGGGGGCTGAATACTGAAGCTTTCTTT	CAISDRGLNTEAFF
.	TRBV12-5	TRBJ1-1	.	TGTGCTAGTGGTTTGTCCCGGTGGACGGCTTTCTTT	CASGLSRWTAFF
.	TRBV7-3	TRBJ2-2	.	TGTGCCAGCAGCCCGAGGCCGGGCGGGGAGCTGTTTTTT	CASSPRPGGELFF
.	TRBV20-1	TRBJ2-7	many	TGCAGTGCTAGGGACTCCCGGAGGGGTAACGAGCAGTACTTC	CSARDSRRGNEQYF
.	TRBV12-3/TRBV12-4	TRBJ1-4	many	TGTGCCAGCAGTTTGGCAGACAGGGAAAAACTGTTTTTT	CASSLADREKLFF
TRBD1	TRBV28	TRBJ1-1	many	TGTGCCAGCAGTGTCGGGACAGGGGGAACTGAAGCTTTCTTT	CASSVGTGGTEAFF
.	TRBV7-2	TRBJ2-6	many	TGTGCCAGCAGCCCCTCTGGGGCCAACGTCCTGACTTTC	CASSPSGANVLTF
.	TRBV5-1	TRBJ2-5	many	TGCGCCAGCAGCGAATATCAAGAGACCCAGTACTTC	CASSEYQETQYF
TRBD1	TRBV9	TRBJ2-3	.	TGTGCCAGCAGCCCCAGCGAGGGGGCCGTTGATGCAGATACGCAGTATTTT	CASSPSEGAVDADTQYF
TRBD2	TRBV30	TRBJ2-1	many	TGTGCCTGGAGTCCCCCGGGGGGGCAGTTCTTC	CAWSPPGGQFF